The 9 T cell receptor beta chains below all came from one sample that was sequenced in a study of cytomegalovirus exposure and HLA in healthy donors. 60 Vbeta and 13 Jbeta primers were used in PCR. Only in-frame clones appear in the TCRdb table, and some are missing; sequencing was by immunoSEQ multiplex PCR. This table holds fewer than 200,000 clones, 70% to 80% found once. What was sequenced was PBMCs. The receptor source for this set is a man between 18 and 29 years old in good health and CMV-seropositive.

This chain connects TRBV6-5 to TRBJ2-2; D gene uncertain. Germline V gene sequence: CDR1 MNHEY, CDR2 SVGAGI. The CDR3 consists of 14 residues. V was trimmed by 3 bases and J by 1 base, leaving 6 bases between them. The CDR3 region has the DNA TGTGCCAGCAGTTATGCACAGAACACCGGGGAGCTGTTTTTT. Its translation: CASSYAQNTGELFF.

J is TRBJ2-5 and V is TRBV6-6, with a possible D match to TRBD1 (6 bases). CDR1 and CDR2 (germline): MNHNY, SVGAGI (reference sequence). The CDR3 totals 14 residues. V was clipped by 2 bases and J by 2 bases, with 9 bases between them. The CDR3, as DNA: TGTGCCAGCAGTTACCTCGACAGGCAAGAGACCCAGTACTTC. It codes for CASSYLDRQETQYF.

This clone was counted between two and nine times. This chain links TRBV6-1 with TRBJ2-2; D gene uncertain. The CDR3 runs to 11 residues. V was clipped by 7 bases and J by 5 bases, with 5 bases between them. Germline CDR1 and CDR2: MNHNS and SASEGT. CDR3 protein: CASIGTGELFF. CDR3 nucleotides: TGTGCCAGCATCGGGACCGGGGAGCTGTTTTTT.

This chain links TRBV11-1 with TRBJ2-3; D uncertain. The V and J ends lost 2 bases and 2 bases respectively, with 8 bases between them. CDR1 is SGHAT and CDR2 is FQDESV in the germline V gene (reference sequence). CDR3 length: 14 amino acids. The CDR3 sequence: CASSLLPNTDTQYF. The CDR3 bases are TGTGCCAGCAGCTTACTCCCTAACACAGATACGCAGTATTTT.

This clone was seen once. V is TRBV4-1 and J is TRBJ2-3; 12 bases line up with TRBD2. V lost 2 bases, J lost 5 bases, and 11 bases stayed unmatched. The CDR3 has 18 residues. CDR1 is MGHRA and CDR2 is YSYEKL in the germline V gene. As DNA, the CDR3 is TGCGCCAGCAGCCAACTTCATTTACTAGCGGGAGGTTTAGATACGCAGTATTTT. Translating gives CASSQLHLLAGGLDTQYF.

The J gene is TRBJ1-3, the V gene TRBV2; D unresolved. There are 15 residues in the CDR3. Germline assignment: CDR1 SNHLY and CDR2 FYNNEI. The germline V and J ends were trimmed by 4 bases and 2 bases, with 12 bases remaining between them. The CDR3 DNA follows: TGTGCCAGCAGTGGCCCGACTGGAACTGGAAACACCATATATTTT. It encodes CASSGPTGTGNTIYF.

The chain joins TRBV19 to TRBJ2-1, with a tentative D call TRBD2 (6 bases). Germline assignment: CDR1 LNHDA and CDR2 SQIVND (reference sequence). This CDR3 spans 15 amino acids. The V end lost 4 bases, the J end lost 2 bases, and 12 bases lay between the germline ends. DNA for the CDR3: TGTGCCAGTAGTACAAATAGCGGAGCCTACAATGAGCAGTTCTTC. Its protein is CASSTNSGAYNEQFF.

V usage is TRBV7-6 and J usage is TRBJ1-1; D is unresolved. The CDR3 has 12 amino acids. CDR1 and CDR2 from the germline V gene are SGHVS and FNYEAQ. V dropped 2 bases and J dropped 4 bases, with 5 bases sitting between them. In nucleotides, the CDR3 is TGTGCCAGCAGCTTACCGGGCACTGAAGCTTTCTTT. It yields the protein CASSLPGTEAFF. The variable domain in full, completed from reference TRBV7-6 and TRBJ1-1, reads GAGVSQSPRYKVTKRGQDVALRCDPISGHVSLYWYRQALGQGPEFLTYFNYEAQQDKSGLPNDRFSAERPEGSISTLTIQRTEQRDSAMYRCASSLPGTEAFFGQGTRLTVV.

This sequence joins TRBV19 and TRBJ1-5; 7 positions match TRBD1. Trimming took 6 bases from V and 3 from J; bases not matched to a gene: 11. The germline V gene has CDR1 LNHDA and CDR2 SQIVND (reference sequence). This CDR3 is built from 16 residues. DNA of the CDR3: TGTGCCAGTAGGGTTACAGGGGATCGGATCAATCAGCCCCAGCATTTT. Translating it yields CASRVTGDRINQPQHF.